The 23 T cell receptor beta chains given below trace back to one sample, sequenced in a study of regulatory T cells in long-lasting Graves disease. Regarding time point: newly diagnosed GD, antithyroid drugs for less than 3 months. The authors made the TCR library using RNA they extracted from PBMCs. Construction of TCR beta libraries relied on iRepertoire HTBI primers and on Arm-PCR targeting CDR3 regions. TCRdb re-analysed the multiplex PCR reads in MiXCR, keeping a single row per CDR3 protein. This sample has a few hundred thousand distinct CDR3 sequences, with around 15% found just once. This sample also appeared in a second study, on T cells in Graves' hyperthyroidism and ophthalmopathy.

Specimen: peripheral blood mononuclear cells (PBMCs), collected at new diagnosis, from a patient treated with antithyroid drugs. These TCRs come from a woman aged 18-29 years with Graves disease.

The chain carries TRBV20-1 and TRBJ1-4; perhaps TRBD1 as D (5 bases). Germline loops: CDR1 DFQATT, CDR2 SNEGSKA (reference sequence). The CDR3 consists of 14 residues. The germline V and J ends were trimmed by 3 bases and 4 bases, with 12 bases remaining between them. The CDR3 nucleotides read TGCAGTGCTAGGGCGGGACTGATTAATGAAAAACTGTTTTTT. This translates into CSARAGLINEKLFF.

The gene calls are TRBV5-1 and TRBJ2-5; TRBD2 matches 8 bases. CDR1 is SGHRS and CDR2 is YFSETQ in the germline V gene. J lost 3 bases, V lost 4 bases, and 5 bases had no gene match. This CDR3 spans 14 amino acids. Here the CDR3 reads CASSPGLAEETQYF. The CDR3 bases are TGCGCCAGCAGCCCCGGACTAGCCGAAGAGACCCAGTACTTC.

This clonotype was picked up many times. The chain employs TRBV13 and TRBJ2-3; either TRBD1 or TRBD2 may fit D (5 bases each). Between the trimmed V and J ends, which lost 7 bases and 6 bases, there was a span of 23 bases. The CDR3 has 16 residues. CDR1 and CDR2 from the germline V gene are PRHDT and FYEKMQ (reference sequence). The chain's CDR3 is CASTPEGQALADTQYF. The DNA for the CDR3 is TGTGCCAGCACCCCTGAGGGGCAGGCCCTGGCGGATACGCAGTATTTT. Supplemented by reference TRBV13 and TRBJ2-3, the full variable domain reads AAGVIQSPRHLIKEKRETATLKCYPIPRHDTVYWYQQGPGQDPQFLISFYEKMQSDKGSIPDRFSAQQFSDYHSELNMSSLELGDSALYFCASTPEGQALADTQYFGPGTRLTVL.

This clonotype was counted many times. This rearrangement joins TRBV4-1 to TRBJ2-1; D might be TRBD1 (8 bases). CDR1 and CDR2 from the germline V gene are MGHRA and YSYEKL. This CDR3 has 16 residues. Trimming removed 4 bases at V and 6 bases at J, with 19 bases between. The CDR3 nucleotides read TGCGCCAGCAGCCCCGACAGGGGAGGGCATGGCAATGAGCAGTTCTTC. The encoded protein is CASSPDRGGHGNEQFF.

This clonotype was seen once. The V and J genes are TRBV2 and TRBJ2-3; 9 nucleotides line up with TRBD1. CDR1 is SNHLY, CDR2 FYNNEI, per germline. This CDR3 is built from 16 residues. V lost 5 bases and J lost 4; bases outside the gene matches: 10. As DNA, the CDR3 is TGTGCCAGCAGTTTGTCCGGGACAGGGCTATCAGATACGCAGTATTTT. Translated: CASSLSGTGLSDTQYF.

This sequence joins TRBV20-1 and TRBJ2-1, with 7 bases that match TRBD2. The J segment lost 3 bases and the V segment lost 6 bases, leaving 11 bases of the junction unmatched. This CDR3 spans 15 amino acids. Germline loops: CDR1 DFQATT, CDR2 SNEGSKA (reference sequence). This chain's CDR3 is CSAIGTKKGYNEQFF. The CDR3 nucleotides read TGCAGTGCGATCGGGACTAAAAAGGGCTACAATGAGCAGTTCTTC.

The chain recombines TRBV7-9 with TRBJ1-1; the D is unclear. The germline CDR1 and CDR2 sequences are SEHNR and FQNEAQ (reference sequence). Between the trimmed V and J ends, which lost 5 bases and 1 base, there was a span of 11 bases. The CDR3 covers 14 residues. In DNA form, the CDR3 reads TGTGCCAGCAGCCCCCCCTTGGAGAACACTGAAGCTTTCTTT. It translates to CASSPPLENTEAFF. Complete variable domain (other parts from reference TRBV7-9 and TRBJ1-1): DTGVSQNPRHKITKRGQNVTFRCDPISEHNRLYWYRQTLGQGPEFLTYFQNEAQLEKSRLLSDRFSAERPKGSFSTLEIQRTEQGDSAMYLCASSPPLENTEAFFGQGTRLTVV.

This clonotype was recorded at least ten times. The chain is built from TRBV12-3 or TRBV12-4 and TRBJ2-1; 7 bases line up with TRBD2. The CDR3 has 16 residues. Germline trimming cut 5 bases from V and 3 bases from J; bases unmatched to any gene: 10. The CDR3 here is CASSPSPPSGYNEQFF. The DNA for the CDR3 is TGTGCCAGCAGTCCCTCACCACCTAGCGGCTACAATGAGCAGTTCTTC.

This clonotype was detected many times. For the CDR3, the DNA is TGTGCCAGCAGCCTCATAGGGGGGCGAGGGGCCAACGTCCTGACTTTC. Protein product: CASSLIGGRGANVLTF. The chain joins TRBV3-1 to TRBJ2-6; perhaps D is TRBD1 or TRBD2 (6 bases each). This CDR3 comprises 16 residues. V was shortened by 4 bases and J by 4 bases, with 14 bases between the two germline ends. The germline V gene has CDR1 LGHDT and CDR2 YNNKEL (reference sequence).

In its sample, this clonotype was seen many times. The genes are TRBV7-8 and TRBJ1-5, with D maybe TRBD1 (6 bases). The CDR3 loop spans 16 amino acids. CDR1 SGHVS and CDR2 FQNEAQ come from the germline V gene. With 1 base removed from V and 2 bases from J, the gap between germline ends came to 12 bases. The CDR3 nucleotides read TGTGCCAGCAGCTTAGGGGGGGGGGCGGGCAATCAGCCCCAGCATTTT. Translation gives CASSLGGGAGNQPQHF.

This clonotype was recorded many times. Its ends do not fully match the called genes, so a read error is possible. The CDR3 protein is CASSLIQAGGFYEQYF. The DNA for the CDR3 is TGTGCCAGCAGCCTAATACAAGCGGGGGGTTTCTACGAGCAGTACTTC. V is TRBV5-1 and J is TRBJ2-7; 9 bases line up with TRBD2. CDR3 size: 16 residues. Germline V gene sequence: CDR1 SGHRS, CDR2 YFSETQ.

In this sample, this clonotype turned up many times. This rearrangement joins TRBV11-2 to TRBJ2-1; D might be TRBD1 or TRBD2, each matching 5 bases. Germline CDR1 reads SGHAT; CDR2 reads FQNNGV. This CDR3 is built from 19 residues. Trimming took off 0 bases at V and 0 bases at J, with 18 bases between the two ends. CDR3 bases: TGTGCCAGCAGCTTAGATGGGGCCAAAAGGGAGTTCTCCTACAATGAGCAGTTCTTC. Translation: CASSLDGAKREFSYNEQFF.

This chain joins TRBV4-2 and TRBJ2-1, with TRBD1 identical over 8 bases. The germline V gene encodes CDR1 LGHNA and CDR2 YNFKEQ. Losses at the gene ends were 1 base for V and 7 bases for J; bases not matched to a gene: 0. CDR3 size: 13 residues. The CDR3 protein is CASSQGTGNEQFF. For the CDR3, the DNA is TGTGCCAGCAGCCAAGGGACAGGGAATGAGCAGTTCTTC.

This clonotype was counted between two and nine times. CDR3 sequence reads: CASSEDRGTGYTF. CDR3 bases: TGTGCCAGCAGCGAGGACAGGGGTACCGGCTACACCTTC. V usage is TRBV6-1 and J usage is TRBJ1-2, with 9 bases aligning to TRBD1. The CDR3 runs to 13 residues. V dropped 6 bases and J dropped 8; count of bases not matched to a gene: 7. CDR1 and CDR2 (germline): MNHNS, SASEGT.

The chain carries TRBV6-5 and TRBJ2-3; the match to TRBD2 covers 12 bases. Germline V CDR1 and CDR2: MNHEY, SVGAGI. The CDR3 has 21 amino acids. V lost 0 bases, J lost 6 bases, and 19 bases stayed unmatched. The CDR3 spells CASSYSILGASLAGGGDTQYF. The CDR3 nucleotides are TGTGCCAGCAGTTACTCGATCCTCGGGGCCTCACTAGCGGGGGGTGGGGATACGCAGTATTTT.

This clonotype has a count of ten or more. CDR3 in amino acids: CAWSVQAQETQYF. DNA for the CDR3: TGTGCCTGGAGTGTACAGGCCCAAGAGACCCAGTACTTC. This sequence joins TRBV30 and TRBJ2-5, with D tentatively TRBD1 (5 bases). The CDR3 contains 13 residues. Trimming left V 0 bases short and J 1 base short, with 6 bases between. Germline CDR1 and CDR2: GTSNPN and SVGIG (reference sequence).

In its sample, this clonotype was seen a few times. The chain has TRBV18 and TRBJ1-4; D gene unclear. Germline V gene lookup returns CDR1 KGHSH and CDR2 LQKENI. V was cut by 5 bases and J by 7 bases, with 11 bases left in between. The length of the CDR3 is 13 residues. CDR3 in DNA: TGTGCCAGCTCAGGCGGTGTTGGTGAAAAACTGTTTTTT. Its translation is CASSGGVGEKLFF.

This clonotype occurred many times. The chain uses TRBV28 and TRBJ2-1; unclear D gene. The CDR3 length is 15 residues. V was pared by 3 bases and J by 8 bases, with 17 bases between. CDR1 is MDHEN, CDR2 SYDVKM, per germline. As DNA, the CDR3 is TGTGCCAGCAGTTTTCGACAAGGTGGGGTTCATGAGCAGTTCTTC. Translated: CASSFRQGGVHEQFF.

This sequence joins TRBV25-1 and TRBJ1-2; D is perhaps TRBD1 (5 bases). CDR1 is MGHDK and CDR2 is SYGVNS in the germline V gene. V was pared by 0 bases and J by 4 bases, with 18 bases between. The CDR3 sequence is 17 residues long. The CDR3 sequence is CASSEYSGGVNVYGYTF. CDR3 nucleotides: TGTGCCAGCAGTGAATATAGCGGAGGGGTTAATGTCTATGGCTACACCTTC.

At least ten counts were recorded for this clonotype. The J gene is TRBJ1-1, the V gene TRBV29-1; the D gene is possibly TRBD1 (5 bases). V lost 7 bases to trimming and J lost 0 bases, with 18 bases between them. CDR3 length equals 15 residues. Germline values: CDR1 SQVTM, CDR2 ANQGSEA. CDR3 amino acids: CSGGRGLIMNTEAFF. Written as DNA, the CDR3 is TGCAGCGGAGGAAGGGGCCTAATTATGAACACTGAAGCTTTCTTT.

The chain couples TRBV7-6 to TRBJ2-2, with no clear D. The CDR3 is 16 residues long. Germline values: CDR1 SGHVS, CDR2 FNYEAQ. V lost 1 base and J lost 4, with 13 bases in between. The CDR3 region is CASSLVSGSLTGELFF. The CDR3 DNA follows: TGTGCCAGCAGCTTAGTCTCCGGATCGCTCACCGGGGAGCTGTTTTTT. Together with reference TRBV7-6 and TRBJ2-2, the CDR3 gives the full variable domain: GAGVSQSPRYKVTKRGQDVALRCDPISGHVSLYWYRQALGQGPEFLTYFNYEAQQDKSGLPNDRFSAERPEGSISTLTIQRTEQRDSAMYRCASSLVSGSLTGELFFGEGSRLTVL.

V gene TRBV6-2 or TRBV6-3 combines with J gene TRBJ2-7; D ambiguous. Germline CDR1 and CDR2: MNHEY and SVGEGT. This CDR3 has 11 amino acids. Trimming removed 11 bases from V and 2 bases from J, with 10 bases in between. As DNA, the CDR3 is TGTGCCTCTGCTGCAACCTACGAGCAGTACTTC. Its protein is CASAATYEQYF.

The chain is built from TRBV5-4 and TRBJ2-1, with 7 bases lining up with TRBD2. The CDR3 runs 14 residues. V lost 7 bases, J lost 9 bases, and 13 bases stayed unmatched. Germline V gene lookup returns CDR1 SGHNT and CDR2 YYREEE (reference sequence). CDR3 residues: CASRLGEGHGEQFF. In DNA form, the CDR3 reads TGTGCCAGCCGTTTGGGGGAGGGCCACGGTGAGCAGTTCTTC.